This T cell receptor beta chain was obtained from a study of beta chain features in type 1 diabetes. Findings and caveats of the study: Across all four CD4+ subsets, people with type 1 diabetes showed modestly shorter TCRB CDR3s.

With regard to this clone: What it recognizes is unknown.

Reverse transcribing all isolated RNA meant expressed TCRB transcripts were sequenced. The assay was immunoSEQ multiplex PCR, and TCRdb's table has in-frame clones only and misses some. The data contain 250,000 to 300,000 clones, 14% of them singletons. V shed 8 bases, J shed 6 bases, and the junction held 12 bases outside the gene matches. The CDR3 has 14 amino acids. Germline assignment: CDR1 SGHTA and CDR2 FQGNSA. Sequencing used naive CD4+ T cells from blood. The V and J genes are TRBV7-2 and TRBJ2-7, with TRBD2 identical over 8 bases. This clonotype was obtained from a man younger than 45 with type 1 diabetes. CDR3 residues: CASRPGLVAFEQYF. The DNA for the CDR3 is TGTGCCAGCCGCCCGGGACTAGTGGCGTTCGAGCAGTACTTC.